The 18 T cell receptor beta chains given below trace back to one sample, sequenced in a study of shared clonotypes between healthy human individuals. CD45RO-negative cells were positively selected for CCR7, leaving out terminally differentiated effector memory CD45RA+ cells. Repertoires were generated with immunoSEQ multiplex PCR, while TCRdb's copy carries only in-frame clones and drops some. The table includes roughly 810,000 clones, 96% detected once. Sequenced sample: naive CD8+ T cells sorted from blood. The origin of the receptors is a man younger than 40 in good health.

The sample holds a few counts of this clone. The rearrangement links TRBV7-9 to TRBJ2-7; D is undetermined. This CDR3 is 14 amino acids long. Germline V CDR1 and CDR2: SEHNR, FQNEAQ (reference sequence). V lost 5 bases and J lost 1, with 12 bases in between. The CDR3 region has the DNA TGTGCCAGCAGCCCCGGACGGGTTTCCTACGAGCAGTACTTC. Translation: CASSPGRVSYEQYF. The variable domain in full, with the rest retrieved from reference TRBV7-9 and TRBJ2-7, is DTGVSQNPRHKITKRGQNVTFRCDPISEHNRLYWYRQTLGQGPEFLTYFQNEAQLEKSRLLSDRFSAERPKGSFSTLEIQRTEQGDSAMYLCASSPGRVSYEQYFGPGTRLTVT.

This clone has a single count. The chain couples TRBV28 to TRBJ2-7; 13 bases line up with TRBD2. This CDR3 is built from 21 residues. The V gene end was trimmed by 7 bases and the J gene end by 2 bases; junction bases not matched to a gene: 23. The germline CDR1 and CDR2 sequences are MDHEN and SYDVKM. This CDR3 reads CASTTFLRGLAGEGTPYEQYF. CDR3 sequence (DNA): TGTGCCAGCACCACCTTTCTTCGTGGACTAGCGGGAGAGGGAACTCCCTACGAGCAGTACTTC.

The CDR3 spells CASSVWSSDEQYF. CDR3 coding DNA: TGTGCCAGCAGCGTTTGGTCTTCCGACGAGCAGTACTTC. The chain employs TRBV9 and TRBJ2-7; D gene ambiguous. The V end lost 2 bases, the J end lost 5 bases, and 11 bases lay between the germline ends. Per germline, CDR1 SGDLS and CDR2 YYNGEE. This CDR3 is 13 amino acids long.

The J gene is TRBJ2-7, the V gene TRBV10-1; D may be TRBD1 (5 bases). The germline V gene has CDR1 WNHNN and CDR2 SYGVQD (reference sequence). With 2 bases removed from V and 3 bases from J, the gap between germline ends came to 8 bases. The CDR3 sequence is 13 residues long. The CDR3 loop is CASSETGFYEQYF. The CDR3 nucleotides read TGCGCCAGCAGTGAGACAGGTTTCTACGAGCAGTACTTC.

This chain uses TRBV30 with TRBJ2-7; maybe TRBD2 (6 bases). Germline V CDR1 and CDR2: GTSNPN, SVGIG (reference sequence). Deletions cut 0 bases from V and 0 bases from J, with 12 bases between. This CDR3 is built from 15 residues. Here the CDR3 reads CAWSVLAGRSYEQYF. DNA for the CDR3: TGTGCCTGGAGTGTACTGGCGGGACGCTCCTACGAGCAGTACTTC.

The chain links TRBV5-1 to TRBJ2-7, with D perhaps assigned TRBD1 or TRBD2 (5 bases each). The CDR3 length is 13 residues. V lost 6 bases and J lost 1, with 11 bases in between. The germline V gene encodes CDR1 SGHRS and CDR2 YFSETQ. CDR3 protein: CASNWDGSYEQYF. The CDR3 nucleotides read TGCGCCAGCAACTGGGACGGATCCTACGAGCAGTACTTC.

The rearrangement joins TRBV19 to TRBJ2-7; possibly TRBD2 for D (5 bases). Germline V gene data show CDR1 as LNHDA and CDR2 as SQIVND (reference sequence). V was trimmed by 3 bases and J by 3 bases, leaving 15 bases between them. The length of the CDR3 is 15 residues. The CDR3 loop is CASSMGVIPSYEQYF. The CDR3 DNA reads as TGTGCCAGTAGTATGGGAGTAATCCCGAGCTACGAGCAGTACTTC.

This chain links TRBV5-4 with TRBJ2-3, with 8 positions matching TRBD2. Germline V gives CDR1 SGHNT, CDR2 YYREEE (reference sequence). Trimming at V came to 2 bases and at J to 8 bases, leaving 13 bases not matched to a gene. The CDR3 is 16 residues long. CDR3: CASSFFSAGAAGTQYF. The CDR3 nucleotides are TGTGCCAGCAGCTTCTTTTCAGCGGGAGCGGCGGGTACGCAGTATTTT.

V is TRBV7-9 and J is TRBJ1-3; no reliable D call. CDR3 length equals 17 residues. The V gene lost 5 bases and the J gene lost 0 bases, with 17 bases spanning the gap. Germline V gene data show CDR1 as SEHNR and CDR2 as FQNEAQ (reference sequence). Here the CDR3 reads CASSRSEGVPSGNTIYF. CDR3 in DNA: TGTGCCAGCAGCCGATCGGAGGGTGTACCCTCTGGAAACACCATATATTTT.

The chain carries TRBV7-8 and TRBJ1-5, with 7 bases aligning to TRBD1. CDR3 length: 15 amino acids. The V gene's germline CDR1 is SGHVS and CDR2 FQNEAQ. The junction had 7 bases not matched to a gene; V was cut back by 5 bases and J by 3 bases. For the CDR3, the DNA is TGTGCCAGCAGCCTGGATACAGGGGACAATCAGCCCCAGCATTTT. Translated: CASSLDTGDNQPQHF.

V gene TRBV27 combines with J gene TRBJ2-1; tentative D call: TRBD2 (5 bases). Germline V gene data show CDR1 as MNHEY and CDR2 as SMNVEV (reference sequence). Trimming left V 6 bases short and J 8 bases short, with 17 bases between. The CDR3 spans 14 residues. The DNA of the CDR3 is TGTGCCAGCAGCCGCGGGCTTCTAGTTGATGAGCAGTTCTTC. Encoded protein: CASSRGLLVDEQFF.

The chain couples TRBV11-2 to TRBJ2-1, with 13 nucleotides matching TRBD2. Germline assignment: CDR1 SGHAT and CDR2 FQNNGV. After removal of 4 bases from V and 5 bases from J, the junction contained 8 bases not matched to a gene. The CDR3 covers 17 residues. The CDR3 DNA reads TGTGCCAGCAGCTCCCGGAACGGACTAGCGGGAGACAATGAGCAGTTCTTC. Translated: CASSSRNGLAGDNEQFF.

The rearrangement uses TRBV9 and TRBJ1-1; D perhaps matches TRBD1 (6 bases). This CDR3 spans 15 amino acids. Between the trimmed V and J ends, which lost 4 bases and 6 bases, there was a span of 19 bases. Germline V gives CDR1 SGDLS, CDR2 YYNGEE. The CDR3 coding sequence is TGTGCCAGCAGCCAGGTAGGGGGGGATTCGGCTGAAGCTTTCTTT. Encoded protein: CASSQVGGDSAEAFF.

The chain links TRBV7-8 to TRBJ2-5; D unresolved. The CDR3 covers 13 residues. Trimming stripped 2 bases from V and 2 bases from J, with 6 bases between. Germline V CDR1 and CDR2: SGHVS, FQNEAQ. CDR3 DNA sequence: TGTGCCAGCAGCTTATTCGGACAAGAGACCCAGTACTTC. It encodes CASSLFGQETQYF.

The chain couples TRBV6-1 to TRBJ2-1; the match to TRBD2 covers 12 bases. V gave up 3 bases and J gave up 5 bases; unmatched junction bases: 8. CDR3 size: 17 residues. CDR1 is MNHNS, CDR2 SASEGT, per germline. The CDR3: CASSETSGSGIDNEQFF. The DNA of the CDR3 is TGTGCCAGCAGTGAGACTAGCGGGAGTGGAATTGACAATGAGCAGTTCTTC.

This clone appeared once. V gene TRBV7-9 combines with J gene TRBJ2-7; TRBD1 agrees at 10 bases. CDR1 is SEHNR and CDR2 is FQNEAQ in the germline V gene (reference sequence). The ends lost 3 bases at V and 1 base at J; junction bases unmatched: 9. The CDR3 has 17 amino acids. CDR3 DNA: TGTGCCAGCAGCTTCACCCGAGGACAGGGGGGGTCCTACGAGCAGTACTTC. Protein sequence: CASSFTRGQGGSYEQYF. Full variable domain (outside the CDR3, taken from reference TRBV7-9 and TRBJ2-7): DTGVSQNPRHKITKRGQNVTFRCDPISEHNRLYWYRQTLGQGPEFLTYFQNEAQLEKSRLLSDRFSAERPKGSFSTLEIQRTEQGDSAMYLCASSFTRGQGGSYEQYFGPGTRLTVT.

The chain joins TRBV27 to TRBJ1-1; possibly TRBD1 for D (6 bases). Germline CDR1 MNHEY, CDR2 SMNVEV (reference sequence). There are 15 residues in the CDR3. Trimming took 1 base from V and 3 from J, leaving 12 bases between them. The CDR3 DNA reads TGTGCCAGCAGTTTATACGGGCAGGGGTACACTGAAGCTTTCTTT. Encoded protein: CASSLYGQGYTEAFF.

This clone was observed once. In DNA, the CDR3 is TGTGCCAGCAGCTTAGTAGATTTCCTGTACAATGAGCAGTTCTTC. Its protein is CASSLVDFLYNEQFF. The J gene is TRBJ2-1, the V gene TRBV7-9, with D hard to call. There are 15 residues in the CDR3. Germline CDR1 SEHNR, CDR2 FQNEAQ (reference sequence). V was shortened by 1 base and J by 4 bases, with 11 bases between the two germline ends.